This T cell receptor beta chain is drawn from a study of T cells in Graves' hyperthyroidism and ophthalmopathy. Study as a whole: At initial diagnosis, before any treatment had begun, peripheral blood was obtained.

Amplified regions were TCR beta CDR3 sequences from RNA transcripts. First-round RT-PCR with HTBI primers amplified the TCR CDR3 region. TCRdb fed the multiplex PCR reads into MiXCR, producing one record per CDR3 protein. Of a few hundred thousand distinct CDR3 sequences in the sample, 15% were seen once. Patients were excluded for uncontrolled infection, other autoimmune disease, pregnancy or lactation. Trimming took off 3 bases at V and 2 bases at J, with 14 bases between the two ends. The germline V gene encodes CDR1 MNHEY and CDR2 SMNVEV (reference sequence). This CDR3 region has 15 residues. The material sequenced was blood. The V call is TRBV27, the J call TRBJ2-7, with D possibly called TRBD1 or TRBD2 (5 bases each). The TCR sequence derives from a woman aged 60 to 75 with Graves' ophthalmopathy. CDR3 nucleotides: TGTGCCAGCAGTTTGATTGGGACCCGAACCTACGAGCAGTACTTC. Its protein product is CASSLIGTRTYEQYF.